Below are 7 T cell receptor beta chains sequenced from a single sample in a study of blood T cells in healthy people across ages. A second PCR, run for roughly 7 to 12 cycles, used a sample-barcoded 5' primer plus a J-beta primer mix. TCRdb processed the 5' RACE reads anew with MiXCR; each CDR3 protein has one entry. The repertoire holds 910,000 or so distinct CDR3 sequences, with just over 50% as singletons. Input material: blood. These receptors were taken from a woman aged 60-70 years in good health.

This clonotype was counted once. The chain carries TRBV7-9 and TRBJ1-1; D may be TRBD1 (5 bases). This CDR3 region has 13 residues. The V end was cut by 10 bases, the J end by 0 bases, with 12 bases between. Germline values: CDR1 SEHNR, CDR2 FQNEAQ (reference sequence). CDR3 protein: CATMGPMNTEAFF. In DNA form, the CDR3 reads TGTGCCACCATGGGACCCATGAACACTGAAGCTTTCTTT.

CDR3 DNA: TGTGCCAGCAGCTCTCCGACTCGACAGCTTTCAGCTTTCTTT. Translated: CASSSPTRQLSAFF. The gene calls are TRBV7-2 and TRBJ1-1; TRBD1 is a possible D gene (5 bases). The CDR3 spans 14 residues. Trimming took off 4 bases at V and 10 bases at J, with 19 bases between the two ends. CDR1 is SGHTA, CDR2 FQGNSA, per germline.

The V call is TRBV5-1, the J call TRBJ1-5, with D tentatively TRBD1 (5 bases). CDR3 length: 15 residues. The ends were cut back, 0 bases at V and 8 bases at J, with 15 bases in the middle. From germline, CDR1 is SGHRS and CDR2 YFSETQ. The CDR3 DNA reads TGCGCCAGCAGCTTGGGGGAGTTCGGGGGTGAGCCCCAGCATTTT. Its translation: CASSLGEFGGEPQHF.

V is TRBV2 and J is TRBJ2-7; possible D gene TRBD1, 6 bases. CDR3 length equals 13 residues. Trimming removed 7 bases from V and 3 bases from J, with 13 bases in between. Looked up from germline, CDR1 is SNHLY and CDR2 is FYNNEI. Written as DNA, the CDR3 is TGTGCCAGCAAGAACACAGGGAGCTACGAGCAGTACTTC. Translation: CASKNTGSYEQYF.

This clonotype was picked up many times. CDR3 protein: CASSQETSWPSYEQYF. DNA for the CDR3: TGTGCCAGCAGCCAAGAGACTAGCTGGCCTTCCTACGAGCAGTACTTC. The chain employs TRBV4-2 and TRBJ2-7; TRBD2 matches 7 bases. V lost 0 bases and J lost 1; bases outside the gene matches: 6. Looked up from germline, CDR1 is LGHNA and CDR2 is YNFKEQ. The CDR3 consists of 16 residues.

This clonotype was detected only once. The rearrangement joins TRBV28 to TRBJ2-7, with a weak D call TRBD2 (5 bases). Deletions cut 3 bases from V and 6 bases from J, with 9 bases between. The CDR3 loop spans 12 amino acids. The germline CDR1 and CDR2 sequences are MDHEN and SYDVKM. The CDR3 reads CASSFSLAEQYF. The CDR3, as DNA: TGTGCCAGCAGTTTCAGTCTAGCCGAGCAGTACTTC.

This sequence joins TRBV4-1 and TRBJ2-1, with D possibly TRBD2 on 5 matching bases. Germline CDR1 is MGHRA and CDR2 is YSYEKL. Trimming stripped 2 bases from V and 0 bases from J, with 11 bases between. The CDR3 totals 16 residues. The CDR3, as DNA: TGCGCCAGCAGCCAATTCGGGATCCTCTCCTACAATGAGCAGTTCTTC. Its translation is CASSQFGILSYNEQFF.